This entry concerns a single TCR beta chain. This sample was included in a study of shared clonotypes between healthy human individuals. Trimming at V came to 3 bases and at J to 5 bases, leaving 10 bases not matched to a gene. Per the germline V gene, CDR1 is SGHDT and CDR2 is YYEEEE. CDR3 length: 17 amino acids. Assay used: immunoSEQ multiplex PCR; TCRdb lists only in-frame clones, some missing. The sample has millions of clones, around nine tenths seen once. Sequenced sample: naive CD4+ T cells sorted from blood. Subset noted: CD45RA+ positively selected. This chain connects TRBV5-6 to TRBJ2-2; 10 bases map to TRBD1. This TCR was recovered from a man between 18 and 35 years old in good health. The CDR3 region is CASSSSRTGGATGELFF. DNA of the CDR3: TGTGCCAGCAGCTCGAGTCGGACAGGGGGTGCGACCGGGGAGCTGTTTTTT.